The 15 T cell receptor beta chains presented below share a single source sample, sequenced in a study of blood T cell repertoires in COVID-19 (dated by TCRdb to about 2020). Library prep was done by the immunoSEQ multiplex PCR assay. Here the immuneACCESS table is served through TCRdb, limited to in-frame sequences with V and J called. Missing clones are a known gap in these copies; in checked studies unresolved V genes cover under half, and the rest lacks a known reason. For this sample the table gives some 61,000 clones, of which 70% to 90% were detected only once. The top ten hold 1.6% of the sample. The sample consisted of peripheral blood. The source of these receptors is a man aged 55 to 70 with acute or convalescent COVID-19.

This clone was recorded once. V gene TRBV19 combines with J gene TRBJ1-6; D gene ambiguous. This CDR3 is built from 14 residues. Trimming removed 3 bases from V and 5 bases from J, with 8 bases in between. Germline V gene lookup returns CDR1 LNHDA and CDR2 SQIVND (reference sequence). The CDR3 DNA reads as TGTGCCAGTAGTATCGGTGCTAATAATTCACCCCTCCACTTT. Protein: CASSIGANNSPLHF.

This clone was counted a single time. The chain combines TRBV18 with TRBJ1-5; weak D call: TRBD1 (6 bases). The CDR3 has 14 amino acids. Per germline, CDR1 KGHSH and CDR2 LQKENI. V dropped 6 bases and J dropped 7 bases, with 16 bases sitting between them. The CDR3 is CASSSGQPGQPQHF. The CDR3 nucleotides read TGTGCCAGCTCTTCTGGACAGCCTGGGCAGCCCCAGCATTTT. Full variable domain (missing parts from reference TRBV18 and TRBJ1-5): NAGVMQNPRHLVRRRGQEARLRCSPMKGHSHVYWYRQLPEEGLKFMVYLQKENIIDESGMPKERFSAEFPKEGPSILRIQQVVRGDSAAYFCASSSGQPGQPQHFGDGTRLSIL.

The chain recombines TRBV18 with TRBJ2-7, with TRBD2 matching over 13 bases. This CDR3 comprises 17 residues. Germline CDR1 KGHSH, CDR2 LQKENI. Unmatched junction bases numbered 12, after V lost 3 bases and J lost 7 bases. CDR3 nucleotide sequence: TGTGCCAGCTCACCCCCGGGTGGACTAGCGGGGGCGGGTGAGCAGTACTTC. Protein: CASSPPGGLAGAGEQYF.

This clone was seen more than once but under ten times. The chain carries TRBV7-9 and TRBJ2-7; the match to TRBD2 covers 7 bases. CDR1 and CDR2 from the germline V gene are SEHNR and FQNEAQ (reference sequence). The CDR3 is 12 amino acids. V trimming: 5 bases; J trimming: 8 bases; junction bases outside the gene matches: 6. The chain's CDR3 is CASSRGSNKQYF. For the CDR3, the DNA is TGTGCCAGCAGCCGCGGGAGCAATAAGCAGTACTTC.

The chain joins TRBV3-1 (or the pseudogene TRBV3-2) to TRBJ1-2; the D is unclear. Germline CDR1 reads LGHDT; CDR2 reads YNNKEL (reference sequence). There are 11 residues in the CDR3. With 3 bases removed from V and 7 bases from J, the gap between germline ends came to 6 bases. The CDR3 spells CASSQEGGYTF. In nucleotides, the CDR3 is TGTGCCAGCAGCCAGGAGGGTGGCTACACCTTC.

The chain carries TRBV2 and TRBJ1-6, with a possible D match to TRBD1 (5 bases). Germline V gene sequence: CDR1 SNHLY, CDR2 FYNNEI. This CDR3 spans 15 amino acids. Trimming took off 4 bases at V and 2 bases at J, with 9 bases between the two ends. The CDR3 DNA reads as TGTGCCAGCAGTGTCGGGGGGACCTATAATTCACCCCTCCACTTT. Amino acids: CASSVGGTYNSPLHF.

The chain combines TRBV30 with TRBJ1-2, with 8 bases matching TRBD1. The junction had 6 bases not matched to a gene; V was cut back by 4 bases and J by 2 bases. This CDR3 is 14 amino acids long. The germline CDR1 and CDR2 sequences are GTSNPN and SVGIG (reference sequence). The CDR3: CAWTPDRVNYGYTF. CDR3 in DNA: TGTGCCTGGACCCCGGACAGGGTGAACTATGGCTACACCTTC.

This clone was counted once. This chain links TRBV30 with TRBJ2-2; D unclear. The germline V gene has CDR1 GTSNPN and CDR2 SVGIG (reference sequence). The CDR3 is 14 residues long. V shed 0 bases and J shed 5 bases, with 10 bases lying between them. CDR3: CAWSVAVATGELFF. As DNA, the CDR3 is TGTGCCTGGAGTGTCGCGGTAGCAACCGGGGAGCTGTTTTTT.

This chain joins TRBV6-5 and TRBJ2-1; a possible D gene is TRBD1 (6 bases). The CDR3 is 14 residues long. V was pared by 5 bases and J by 7 bases, with 15 bases between. Germline V lookup: CDR1 MNHEY, CDR2 SVGAGI. CDR3 loop: CASSTRRGRNEQFF. In nucleotides, the CDR3 is TGTGCCAGCAGTACTCGCAGGGGTAGGAATGAGCAGTTCTTC.

V and J are TRBV6-5 and TRBJ1-1; the D is unclear. Trimming pared 2 bases from V and 3 bases from J, leaving 10 bases between. CDR1 is MNHEY and CDR2 is SVGAGI in the germline V gene. CDR3 length: 14 amino acids. The CDR3 DNA follows: TGTGCCAGCAGTTACGAGTGGAGGTACACTGAAGCTTTCTTT. This codes for CASSYEWRYTEAFF.

V is TRBV12-3 or TRBV12-4 and J is TRBJ1-1; D gene unclear. The CDR3 is 13 residues long. The ends were cut back, 7 bases at V and 4 bases at J, with 13 bases in the middle. The CDR3 loop is CASTFDISTEAFF. The CDR3 nucleotides read TGTGCCAGCACCTTTGACATTTCCACTGAAGCTTTCTTT.

This chain uses TRBV14 with TRBJ1-1; TRBD1 matches at 10 bases. The J segment lost 4 bases and the V segment lost 4 bases, leaving 6 bases of the junction unmatched. Germline assignment: CDR1 SGHDN and CDR2 FVKESK. This CDR3 has 15 residues. The CDR3: CASSRVRDRGTEAFF. Written as DNA, the CDR3 is TGTGCCAGCAGCCGCGTCCGGGACAGGGGCACTGAAGCTTTCTTT. Filled out from reference TRBV14 and TRBJ1-1, the complete variable domain reads EAGVTQFPSHSVIEKGQTVTLRCDPISGHDNLYWYRRVMGKEIKFLLHFVKESKQDESGMPNNRFLAERTGGTYSTLKVQPAELEDSGVYFCASSRVRDRGTEAFFGQGTRLTVV.

The chain has TRBV30 and TRBJ2-3, with 7 bases that match TRBD1. The CDR3 consists of 16 residues. V shed 6 bases, J shed 0 bases, and the junction held 12 bases outside the gene matches. Per germline, CDR1 GTSNPN and CDR2 SVGIG (reference sequence). This CDR3 reads CACQTPGQLSTDTQYF. The CDR3, as DNA: TGTGCCTGTCAAACCCCGGGACAGCTTAGCACAGATACGCAGTATTTT.

The rearrangement uses TRBV27 and TRBJ1-1; D gene unclear. V lost 1 base to trimming and J lost 5 bases, with 8 bases between them. In germline, CDR1 is MNHEY, CDR2 SMNVEV (reference sequence). The CDR3 totals 13 residues. The CDR3 DNA reads as TGTGCCAGCAGTTTATTAAGAGGAACTGAAGCTTTCTTT. Translated: CASSLLRGTEAFF.

V gene TRBV6-5 combines with J gene TRBJ1-6; 7 nucleotides agree with TRBD1. J was trimmed by 9 bases and V by 0 bases; bases with no gene match: 8. The germline CDR1 and CDR2 sequences are MNHEY and SVGAGI. This CDR3 has 16 residues. DNA for the CDR3: TGTGCCAGCAGTTACTCGAGAGGGGGCGGCGGTTCACCCCTCCACTTT. It yields the protein CASSYSRGGGGSPLHF.